The clone carrying this T cell receptor beta chain was detected only a few times. The antigen is undetermined. Via MiXCR, TCRdb re-called the reads, giving one row per CDR3 protein. The table records 750,000 to 950,000 distinct CDR3 sequences, around 29% of them present only once. The data were obtained in a study of T cell repertoires in cytomegalovirus infection. The V gene lost 4 bases and the J gene lost 2 bases, with 13 bases spanning the gap. This CDR3 region has 14 residues. Per germline, CDR1 SGHRS and CDR2 YFSETQ. Study-wide results and limits: In two of eight donors, the top clonotype was HLA-C-restricted CMV-specific.

The sequenced sample was cultured CD8+ T cells from PBMCs, obtained from culture after CMV antigen stimulation. The TCR originated in a human donor in good health (CMV status not recorded). Some clones in this sample may be carry-over from other donors' samples. This sequence joins TRBV5-1 and TRBJ2-7; D call uncertain. CDR3 sequence: CASSLGNGAYEQYF. CDR3 DNA sequence: TGCGCCAGCAGCCTGGGGAACGGAGCCTACGAGCAGTACTTC. The full variable domain, in which reference TRBV5-1 and TRBJ2-7 provide the parts outside the CDR3, is KAGVTQTPRYLIKTRGQQVTLSCSPISGHRSVSWYQQTPGQGLQFLFEYFSETQRNKGNFPGRFSGRQFSNSRSEMNVSTLELGDSALYLCASSLGNGAYEQYFGPGTRLTVT.